This TCR beta chain was retrieved from a study of shared clonotypes between healthy human individuals. Turning to the study itself: CD8 memory received one plate per donor, CD8 naive two, CD4 memory three and CD4 naive three. Findings of the study overall: Shared across four donors were around 5% of the naive CD4 clonotypes.

This clone was found a few times. The antigen remains unidentified. Study processing details: Filtering was not the same, since immunoSEQ gave junction-only sequences without quality scores. Sequencing was performed with immunoSEQ multiplex PCR; in TCRdb, only in-frame clones are kept and a portion is missing. V, J and clone size are those of that table, while D and trimming were read from the DNA. The sample gives 550,000 to 700,000 clones, 73% of which show up once; around 2% is in the top ten. This TCR was sampled from a woman in her 30s in good health. Material for sequencing was memory CD4+ T cells sorted from blood. The subset: CD45RA-negative fraction.

CDR3: CASSAGLAPYEQYF. CDR3 in DNA: TGTGCCAGCAGCGCGGGACTAGCCCCCTACGAGCAGTACTTC. The rearrangement links TRBV5-4 to TRBJ2-7; TRBD2 matches 9 bases. The CDR3 sequence is 14 residues long. After removal of 4 bases from V and 2 bases from J, the junction contained 4 bases not matched to a gene. Germline V CDR1 and CDR2: SGHNT, YYREEE (reference sequence).